Listed below are T cell receptor beta chains from one sample, sequenced in a study of a mutant IDH1 vaccine in newly diagnosed glioma. The data were produced by immunoSEQ multiplex PCR, yet TCRdb's version contains in-frame clones alone and is incomplete. The table shows roughly 60,000 clones, with roughly 84% occurring only once. The antigens these receptors bind are not known. The sample here was PBMCs, taken from a glioma patient whose treatment included an IDH1 peptide vaccine. All receptors come from a young man with glioma. The CDR3 runs from the conserved cysteine through the conserved F or W. Expanded clones get a size class; other rows say once, few or many, or leave the size out.

v_call,j_call,cdr3_length,clone_size,cdr3_aa
TRBV4-1,TRBJ1-5,16,NA,CASSRYRGQRGQPQHF
TRBV11-2,TRBJ2-1,11,few,CASSQDAEQFF
TRBV5-1,TRBJ1-5,15,NA,CASSFTPGPNQPQHF
TRBV4-1,TRBJ1-2,13,NA,CASSQDGNYGYTF
TRBV7-2,TRBJ1-3,15,NA,CASSLGQASGNTIYF
TRBV6-6,TRBJ2-1,11,once,CASSYSREQFF
TRBV28,TRBJ2-7,12,NA,CASLDKFYEQYF
TRBV5-1,TRBJ2-7,13,NA,CASRLGGTYEQYF
TRBV2,TRBJ1-6,17,NA,CASSVYGGRSYNSPLHF
TRBV19,TRBJ2-7,15,NA,CASSTADASSYEQYF
TRBV2,TRBJ2-1,16,few,CASSVPSGGSYNEQFF
TRBV5-4,TRBJ1-2,13,NA,CASSLAGSYGYTF
TRBV9,TRBJ2-5,17,NA,CASSVSSGGPFKETQYF
TRBV19,TRBJ1-5,17,NA,CASSIGQAVAPSEPQHF
TRBV28,TRBJ2-4,14,NA,CASSWGGAKNIQYF
TRBV11-2,TRBJ2-3,13,NA,CASSFSDTDTQYF
TRBV7-9,TRBJ2-3,16,NA,CASSLGGQGHPDAQYF
TRBV18,TRBJ1-1,17,NA,CASSPLGGASGGTEAFF
TRBV28,TRBJ1-1,15,NA,CASRQGGRVDTEAFF
TRBV12-5,TRBJ1-2,13,NA,CASGLVPWNGYTF
TRBV7-6,TRBJ2-3,15,NA,CASSSLSGRADTQYF
TRBV7-6,TRBJ1-3,18,once,CASSLSPLQAITGNTIYF
TRBV19,TRBJ1-5,14,NA,CASSMVQGNQPQHF
TRBV7-6,TRBJ2-7,16,NA,CASSLEGTGQGGEQYF
TRBV5-4,TRBJ1-3,13,NA,CASSSATGNTIYF
TRBV19,TRBJ1-1,11,few,CASRGQSEAFF
TRBV19,TRBJ1-2,15,NA,CASSIGPPPYYGYTF
TRBV6-5,TRBJ1-5,15,once,CASSSGQGSYQPQHF
TRBV27,TRBJ1-2,13,NA,CASAIEAHYGYTF
TRBV4-2,TRBJ1-2,13,once,CASSQDPGDGYTF
TRBV21-1,TRBJ1-3,10,once,CASNGNTIYF
TRBV5-1,TRBJ2-2,18,NA,CASSLGALGLANTGELFF
TRBV7-2,TRBJ2-1,16,few,CASSLVSTRGGGEQFF
TRBV11-2,TRBJ2-7,15,NA,CASSPRTGTFYEQYF
TRBV5-6,TRBJ2-1,15,NA,CASSLIPGLYNEQFF
TRBV11-2,TRBJ1-1,15,NA,CASSLAQAGGTEAFF
TRBV4-2,TRBJ1-1,15,few,CASSQGPGGNTEAFF